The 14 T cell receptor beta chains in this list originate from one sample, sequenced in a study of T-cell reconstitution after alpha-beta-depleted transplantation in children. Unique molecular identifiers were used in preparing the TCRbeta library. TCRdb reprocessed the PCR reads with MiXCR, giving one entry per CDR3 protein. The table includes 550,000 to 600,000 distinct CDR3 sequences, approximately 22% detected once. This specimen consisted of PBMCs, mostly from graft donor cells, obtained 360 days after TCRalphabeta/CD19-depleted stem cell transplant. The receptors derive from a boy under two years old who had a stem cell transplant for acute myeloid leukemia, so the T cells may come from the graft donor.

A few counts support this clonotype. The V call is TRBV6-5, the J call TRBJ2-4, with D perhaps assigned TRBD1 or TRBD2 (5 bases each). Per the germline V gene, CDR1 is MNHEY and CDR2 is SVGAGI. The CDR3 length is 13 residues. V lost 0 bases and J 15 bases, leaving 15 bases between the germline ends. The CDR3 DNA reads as TGTGCCAGCAGTTACTCGTCAGGGAGCCTCCGGTACTTC. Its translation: CASSYSSGSLRYF.

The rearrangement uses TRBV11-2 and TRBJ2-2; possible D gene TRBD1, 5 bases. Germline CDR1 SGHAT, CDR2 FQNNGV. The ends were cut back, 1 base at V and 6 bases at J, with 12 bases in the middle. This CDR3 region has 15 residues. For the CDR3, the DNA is TGTGCCAGCAGCTTAGTCCAGGGAAGGGCCGGGGAGCTGTTTTTT. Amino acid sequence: CASSLVQGRAGELFF. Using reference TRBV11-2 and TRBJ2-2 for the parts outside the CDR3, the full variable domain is EAGVAQSPRYKIIEKRQSVAFWCNPISGHATLYWYQQILGQGPKLLIQFQNNGVVDDSQLPKDRFSAERLKGVDSTLKIQPAKLEDSAVYLCASSLVQGRAGELFFGEGSRLTVL.

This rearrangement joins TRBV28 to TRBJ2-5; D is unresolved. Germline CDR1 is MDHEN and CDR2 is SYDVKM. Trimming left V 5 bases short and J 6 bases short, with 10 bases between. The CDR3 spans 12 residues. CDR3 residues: CASSPLGKTQYF. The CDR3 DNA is TGTGCCAGCAGTCCCCTAGGGAAGACCCAGTACTTC.

The CDR3 is CASSKGAAGAYNEQFF. The CDR3 region has the DNA TGTGCCAGCAGCAAAGGAGCGGCGGGGGCTTACAATGAGCAGTTCTTC. The chain combines TRBV7-2 with TRBJ2-1; D perhaps matches TRBD2 (7 bases). V gave up 5 bases and J gave up 4 bases, with 18 bases separating them. Germline V gives CDR1 SGHTA, CDR2 FQGNSA. CDR3 length: 16 residues.

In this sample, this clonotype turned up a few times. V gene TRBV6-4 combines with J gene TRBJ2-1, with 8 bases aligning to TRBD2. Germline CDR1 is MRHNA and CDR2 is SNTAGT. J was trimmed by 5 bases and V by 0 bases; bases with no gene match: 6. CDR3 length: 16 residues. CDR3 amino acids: CASSDSFGTSHNEQFF. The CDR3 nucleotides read TGTGCCAGCAGTGACTCATTCGGGACTAGTCACAATGAGCAGTTCTTC.

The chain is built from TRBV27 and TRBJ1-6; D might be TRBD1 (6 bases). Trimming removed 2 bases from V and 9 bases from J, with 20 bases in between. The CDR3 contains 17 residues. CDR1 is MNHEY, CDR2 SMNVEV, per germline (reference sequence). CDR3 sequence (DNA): TGTGCCAGCAGTTTAACGGGTCCGGGGGCCTGGGGTTCACCCCTCCACTTT. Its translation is CASSLTGPGAWGSPLHF.

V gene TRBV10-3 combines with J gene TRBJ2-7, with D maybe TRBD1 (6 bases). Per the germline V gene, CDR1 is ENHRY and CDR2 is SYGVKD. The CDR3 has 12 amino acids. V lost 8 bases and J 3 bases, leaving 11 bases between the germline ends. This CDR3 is CAIGDNHYEQYV. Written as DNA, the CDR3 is TGTGCCATCGGGGACAACCACTACGAGCAGTACGTC.

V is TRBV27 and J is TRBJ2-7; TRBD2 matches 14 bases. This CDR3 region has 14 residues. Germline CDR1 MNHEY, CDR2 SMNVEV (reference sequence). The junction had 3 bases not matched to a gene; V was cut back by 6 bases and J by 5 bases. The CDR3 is CASRPGLAGDEQYF. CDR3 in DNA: TGTGCCAGCAGACCGGGACTAGCGGGAGACGAGCAGTACTTC.

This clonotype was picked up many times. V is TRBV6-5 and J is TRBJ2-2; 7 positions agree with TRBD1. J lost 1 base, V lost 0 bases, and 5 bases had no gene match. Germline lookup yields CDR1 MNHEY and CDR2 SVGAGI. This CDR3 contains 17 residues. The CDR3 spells CASSYSMGTENTGELFF. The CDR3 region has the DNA TGTGCCAGCAGTTACTCGATGGGGACAGAGAACACCGGGGAGCTGTTTTTT.

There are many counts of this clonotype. CDR3 coding DNA: TGTGCCATCAGTCCCACCTCTACAGGGAAGGGTGGAGGCTACACCTTC. Translated, it gives CAISPTSTGKGGGYTF. The V gene is TRBV10-3, the J gene TRBJ1-2; the D gene is possibly TRBD1 (6 bases). The germline gives CDR1 ENHRY, CDR2 SYGVKD. Deletions cut 5 bases from V and 8 bases from J, with 24 bases between. The CDR3 is made up of 16 amino acids.

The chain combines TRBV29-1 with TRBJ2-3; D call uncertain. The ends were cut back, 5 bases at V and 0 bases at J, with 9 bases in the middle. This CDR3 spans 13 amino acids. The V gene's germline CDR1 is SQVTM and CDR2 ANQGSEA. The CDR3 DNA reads TGCAGCGTTTGGACGTCTAGCACAGATACGCAGTATTTT. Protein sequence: CSVWTSSTDTQYF.

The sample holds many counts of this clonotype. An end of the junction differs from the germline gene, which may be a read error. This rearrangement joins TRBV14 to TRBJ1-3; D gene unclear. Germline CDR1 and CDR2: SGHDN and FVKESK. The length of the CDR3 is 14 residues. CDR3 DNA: TGTGCCAGCAGCCAAGATACGAGAATGTTGAGGTCCCATTGG. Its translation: CASSQDTRMLRSHW.

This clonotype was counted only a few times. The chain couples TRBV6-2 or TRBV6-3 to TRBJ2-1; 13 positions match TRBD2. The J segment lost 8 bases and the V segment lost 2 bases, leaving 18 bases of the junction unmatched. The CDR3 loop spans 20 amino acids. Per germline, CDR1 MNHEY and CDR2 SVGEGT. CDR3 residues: CASSYLQTRTSGGAGDEQFF. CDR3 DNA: TGTGCCAGCAGTTACCTTCAAACCCGTACTAGCGGGGGGGCCGGAGATGAGCAGTTCTTC.

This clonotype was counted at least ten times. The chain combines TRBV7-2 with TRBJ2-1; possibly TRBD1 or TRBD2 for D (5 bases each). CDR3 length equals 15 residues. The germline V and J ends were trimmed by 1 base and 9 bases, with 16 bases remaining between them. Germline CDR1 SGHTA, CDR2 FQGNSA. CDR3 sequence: CASSLVKGSGIEQFF. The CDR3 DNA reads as TGTGCCAGCAGCTTAGTCAAGGGGTCGGGGATTGAGCAGTTCTTC.